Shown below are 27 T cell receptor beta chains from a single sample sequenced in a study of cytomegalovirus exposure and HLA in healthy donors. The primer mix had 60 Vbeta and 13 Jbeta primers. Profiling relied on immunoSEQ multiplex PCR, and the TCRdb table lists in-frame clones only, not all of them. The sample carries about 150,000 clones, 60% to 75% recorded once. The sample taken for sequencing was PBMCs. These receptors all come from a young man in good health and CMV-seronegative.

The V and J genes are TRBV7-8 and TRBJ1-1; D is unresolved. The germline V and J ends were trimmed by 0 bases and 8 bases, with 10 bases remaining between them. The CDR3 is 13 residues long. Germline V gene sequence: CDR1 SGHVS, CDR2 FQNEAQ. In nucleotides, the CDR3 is TGTGCCAGCAGCTTAGCGCACAGCTTCGAAGCTTTCTTT. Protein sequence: CASSLAHSFEAFF.

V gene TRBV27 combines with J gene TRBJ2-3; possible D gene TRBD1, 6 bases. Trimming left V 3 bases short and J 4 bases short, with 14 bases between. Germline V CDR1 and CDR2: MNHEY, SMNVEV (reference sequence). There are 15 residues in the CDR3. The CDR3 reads CASSFNRASADTQYF. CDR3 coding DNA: TGTGCCAGCAGTTTTAACAGGGCGTCGGCAGATACGCAGTATTTT.

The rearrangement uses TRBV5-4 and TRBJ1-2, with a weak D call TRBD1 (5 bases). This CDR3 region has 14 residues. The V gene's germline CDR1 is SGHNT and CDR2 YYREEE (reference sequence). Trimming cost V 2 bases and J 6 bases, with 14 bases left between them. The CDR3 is CASSFEFLGDGYTF. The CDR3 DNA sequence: TGTGCCAGCAGCTTTGAGTTTCTAGGGGATGGCTACACCTTC.

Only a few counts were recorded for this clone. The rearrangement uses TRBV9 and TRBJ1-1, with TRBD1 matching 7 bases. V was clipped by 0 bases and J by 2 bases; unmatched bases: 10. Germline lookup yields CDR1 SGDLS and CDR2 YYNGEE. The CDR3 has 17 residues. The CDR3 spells CASSVAPRQGANTEAFF. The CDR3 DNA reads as TGTGCCAGCAGCGTAGCCCCCCGACAGGGAGCAAACACTGAAGCTTTCTTT.

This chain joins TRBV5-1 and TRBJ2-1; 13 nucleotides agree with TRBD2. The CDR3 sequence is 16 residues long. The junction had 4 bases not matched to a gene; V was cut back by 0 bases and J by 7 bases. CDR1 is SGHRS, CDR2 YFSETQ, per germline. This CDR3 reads CASSLAVLAGGNEQFF. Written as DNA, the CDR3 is TGCGCCAGCAGCTTGGCCGTACTAGCGGGGGGGAATGAGCAGTTCTTC. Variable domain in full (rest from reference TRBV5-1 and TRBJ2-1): KAGVTQTPRYLIKTRGQQVTLSCSPISGHRSVSWYQQTPGQGLQFLFEYFSETQRNKGNFPGRFSGRQFSNSRSEMNVSTLELGDSALYLCASSLAVLAGGNEQFFGPGTRLTVL.

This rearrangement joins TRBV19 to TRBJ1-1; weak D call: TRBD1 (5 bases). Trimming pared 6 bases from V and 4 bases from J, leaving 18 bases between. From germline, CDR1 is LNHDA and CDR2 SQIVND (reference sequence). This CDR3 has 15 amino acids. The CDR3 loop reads CASSPVGHIGTEAFF. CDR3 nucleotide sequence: TGTGCCAGTAGCCCCGTAGGACATATCGGCACTGAAGCTTTCTTT.

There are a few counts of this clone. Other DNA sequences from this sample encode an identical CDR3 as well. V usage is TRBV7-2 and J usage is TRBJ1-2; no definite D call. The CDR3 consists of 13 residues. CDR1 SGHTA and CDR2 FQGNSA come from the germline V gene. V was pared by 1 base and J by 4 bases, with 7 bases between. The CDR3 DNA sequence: TGTGCCAGCAGCTTAGGACAAGGCTATGGCTACACCTTC. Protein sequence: CASSLGQGYGYTF.

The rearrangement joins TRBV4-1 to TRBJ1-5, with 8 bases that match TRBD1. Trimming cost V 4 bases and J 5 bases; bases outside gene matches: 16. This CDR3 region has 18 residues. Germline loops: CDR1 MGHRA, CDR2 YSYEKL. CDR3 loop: CASSLSLGQAPGDQPQHF. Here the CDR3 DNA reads TGCGCCAGCAGCCTAAGCCTGGGACAGGCGCCAGGGGATCAGCCCCAGCATTTT.

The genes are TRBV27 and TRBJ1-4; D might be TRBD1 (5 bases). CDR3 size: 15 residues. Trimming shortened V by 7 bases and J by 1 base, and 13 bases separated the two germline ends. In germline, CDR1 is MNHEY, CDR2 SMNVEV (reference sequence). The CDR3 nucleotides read TGTGCCAGCACTCCTCGGGGGAGAACTAATGAAAAACTGTTTTTT. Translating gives CASTPRGRTNEKLFF.

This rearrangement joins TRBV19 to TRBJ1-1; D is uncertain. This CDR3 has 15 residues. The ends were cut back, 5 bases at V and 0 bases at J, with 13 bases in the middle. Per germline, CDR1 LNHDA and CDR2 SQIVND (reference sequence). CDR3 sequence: CASSYGGGVNTEAFF. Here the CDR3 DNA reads TGTGCCAGTAGTTACGGAGGTGGGGTGAACACTGAAGCTTTCTTT.

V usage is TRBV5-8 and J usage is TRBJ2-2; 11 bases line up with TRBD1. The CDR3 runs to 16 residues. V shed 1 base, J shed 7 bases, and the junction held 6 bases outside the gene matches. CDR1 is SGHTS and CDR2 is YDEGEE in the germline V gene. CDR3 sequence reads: CASSLTGTGGIGELFF. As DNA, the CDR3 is TGTGCCAGCAGCTTGACCGGGACAGGGGGGATCGGGGAGCTGTTTTTT.

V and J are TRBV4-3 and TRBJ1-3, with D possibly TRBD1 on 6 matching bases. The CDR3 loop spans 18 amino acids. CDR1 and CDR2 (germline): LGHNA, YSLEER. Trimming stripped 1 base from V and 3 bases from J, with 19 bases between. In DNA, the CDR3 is TGCGCCAGCAGCCAAGCACCTTCGGGGGGGGGCAGTGGAAACACCATATATTTT. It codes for CASSQAPSGGGSGNTIYF.

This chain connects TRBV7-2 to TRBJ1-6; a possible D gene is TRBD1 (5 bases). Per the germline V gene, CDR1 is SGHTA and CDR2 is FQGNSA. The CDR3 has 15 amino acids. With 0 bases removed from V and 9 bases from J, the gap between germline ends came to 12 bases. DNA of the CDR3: TGTGCCAGCAGCTTAGCGCAGGGTTTGGGTTCACCCCTCCACTTT. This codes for CASSLAQGLGSPLHF.

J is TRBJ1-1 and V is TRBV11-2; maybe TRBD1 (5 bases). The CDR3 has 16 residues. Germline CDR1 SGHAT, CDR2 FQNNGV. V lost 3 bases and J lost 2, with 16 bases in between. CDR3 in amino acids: CASSLWAAQGNTEAFF. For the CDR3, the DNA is TGTGCCAGCAGCTTGTGGGCGGCCCAGGGAAACACTGAAGCTTTCTTT.

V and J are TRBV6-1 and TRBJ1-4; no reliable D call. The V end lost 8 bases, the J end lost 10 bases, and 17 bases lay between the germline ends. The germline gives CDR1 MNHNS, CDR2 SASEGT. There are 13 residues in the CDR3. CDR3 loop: CASGPPVMAKLFF. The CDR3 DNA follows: TGTGCCAGCGGTCCTCCCGTCATGGCAAAACTGTTTTTT.

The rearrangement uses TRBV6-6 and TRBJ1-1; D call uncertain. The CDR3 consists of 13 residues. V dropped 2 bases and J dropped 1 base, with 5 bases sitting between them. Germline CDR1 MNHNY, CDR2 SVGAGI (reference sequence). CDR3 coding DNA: TGTGCCAGCAGTTACGAGGGGAACACTGAAGCTTTCTTT. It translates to CASSYEGNTEAFF.

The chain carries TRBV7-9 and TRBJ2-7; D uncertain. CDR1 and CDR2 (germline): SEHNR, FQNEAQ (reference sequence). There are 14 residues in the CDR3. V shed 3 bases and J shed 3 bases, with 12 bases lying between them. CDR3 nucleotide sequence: TGTGCCAGCAGCTTCAGTACAAGTTTCTACGAGCAGTACTTC. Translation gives CASSFSTSFYEQYF.

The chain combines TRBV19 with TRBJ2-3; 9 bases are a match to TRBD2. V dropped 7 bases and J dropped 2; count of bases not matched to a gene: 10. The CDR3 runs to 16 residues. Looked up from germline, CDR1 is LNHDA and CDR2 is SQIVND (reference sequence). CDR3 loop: CASTIGGGLATDTQYF. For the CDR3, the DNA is TGTGCCAGTACCATTGGGGGGGGACTAGCCACAGATACGCAGTATTTT.

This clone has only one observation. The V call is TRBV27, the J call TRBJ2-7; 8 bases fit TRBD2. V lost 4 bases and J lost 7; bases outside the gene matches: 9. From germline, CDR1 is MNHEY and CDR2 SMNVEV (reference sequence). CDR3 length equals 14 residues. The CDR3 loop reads CASSSLAASREQYF. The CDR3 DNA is TGTGCCAGCAGTTCACTAGCGGCCTCAAGGGAGCAGTACTTC.

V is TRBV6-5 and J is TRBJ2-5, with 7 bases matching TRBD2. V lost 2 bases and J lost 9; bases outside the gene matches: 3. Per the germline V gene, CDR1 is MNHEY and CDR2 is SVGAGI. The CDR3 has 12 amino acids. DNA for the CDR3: TGTGCCAGCAGTTACACCCGGGGGGCCCAGTACTTC. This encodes CASSYTRGAQYF.

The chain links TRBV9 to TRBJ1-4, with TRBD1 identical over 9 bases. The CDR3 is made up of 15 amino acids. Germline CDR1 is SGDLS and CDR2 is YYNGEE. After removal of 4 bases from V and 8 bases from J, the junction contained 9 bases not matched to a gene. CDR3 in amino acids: CASSPNRGLGEKLFF. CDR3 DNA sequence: TGTGCCAGCAGCCCCAACAGGGGGCTAGGGGAAAAACTGTTTTTT.

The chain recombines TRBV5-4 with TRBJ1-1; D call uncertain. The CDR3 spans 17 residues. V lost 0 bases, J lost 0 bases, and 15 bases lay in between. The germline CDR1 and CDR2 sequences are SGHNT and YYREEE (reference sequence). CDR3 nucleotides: TGTGCCAGCAGCTTGGCCGGAGGATTGGGTTTGAACACTGAAGCTTTCTTT. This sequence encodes CASSLAGGLGLNTEAFF.

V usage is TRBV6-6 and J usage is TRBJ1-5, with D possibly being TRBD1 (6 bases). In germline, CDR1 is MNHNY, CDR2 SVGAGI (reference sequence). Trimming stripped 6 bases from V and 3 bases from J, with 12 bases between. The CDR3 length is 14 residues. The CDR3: CASRPQGANQPQHF. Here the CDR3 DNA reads TGTGCCAGCAGACCACAGGGTGCCAATCAGCCCCAGCATTTT.

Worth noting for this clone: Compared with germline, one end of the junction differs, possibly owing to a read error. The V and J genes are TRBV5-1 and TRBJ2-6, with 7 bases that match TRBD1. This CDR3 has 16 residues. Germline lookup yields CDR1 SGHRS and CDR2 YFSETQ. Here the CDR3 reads CASRVTGNSGANGLTF. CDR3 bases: TGCGCCAGCAGAGTGACAGGGAACTCTGGGGCCAACGGCCTGACTTTC.

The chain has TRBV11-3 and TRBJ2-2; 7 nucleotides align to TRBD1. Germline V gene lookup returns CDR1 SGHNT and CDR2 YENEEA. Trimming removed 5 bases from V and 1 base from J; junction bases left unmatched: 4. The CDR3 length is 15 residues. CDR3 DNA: TGTGCCAGCAGCCCGAGGACAGGGAACACCGGGGAGCTGTTTTTT. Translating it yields CASSPRTGNTGELFF.

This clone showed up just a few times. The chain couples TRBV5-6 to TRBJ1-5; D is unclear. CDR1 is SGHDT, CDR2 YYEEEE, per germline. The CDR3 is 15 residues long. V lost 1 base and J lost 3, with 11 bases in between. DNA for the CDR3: TGTGCCAGCAGCTTGAACGGAGGATACAATCAGCCCCAGCATTTT. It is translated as CASSLNGGYNQPQHF.

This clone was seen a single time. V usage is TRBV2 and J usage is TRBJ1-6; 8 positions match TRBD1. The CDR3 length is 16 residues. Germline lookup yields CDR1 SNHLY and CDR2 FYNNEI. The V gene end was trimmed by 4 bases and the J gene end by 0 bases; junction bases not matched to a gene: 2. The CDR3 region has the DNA TGTGCCAGCAGTGGGACAGGGAGCTCCTATAATTCACCCCTCCACTTT. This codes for CASSGTGSSYNSPLHF.